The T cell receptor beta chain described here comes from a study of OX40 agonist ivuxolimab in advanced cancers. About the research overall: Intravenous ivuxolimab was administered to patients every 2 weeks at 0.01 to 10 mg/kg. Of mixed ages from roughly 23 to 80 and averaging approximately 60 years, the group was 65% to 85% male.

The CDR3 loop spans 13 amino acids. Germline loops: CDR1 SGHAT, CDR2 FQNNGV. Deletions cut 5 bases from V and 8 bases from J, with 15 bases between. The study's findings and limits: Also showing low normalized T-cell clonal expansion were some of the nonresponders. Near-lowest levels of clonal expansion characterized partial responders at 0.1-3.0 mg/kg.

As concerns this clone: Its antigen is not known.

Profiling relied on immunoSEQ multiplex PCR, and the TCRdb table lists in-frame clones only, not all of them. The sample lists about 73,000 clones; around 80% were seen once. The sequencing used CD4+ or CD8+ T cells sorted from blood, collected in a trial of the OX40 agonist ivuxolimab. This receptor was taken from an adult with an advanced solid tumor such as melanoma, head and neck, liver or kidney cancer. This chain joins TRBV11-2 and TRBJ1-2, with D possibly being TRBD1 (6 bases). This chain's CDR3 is CASSETGKGGYTF. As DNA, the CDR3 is TGTGCCAGCAGCGAGACAGGAAAAGGGGGCTACACCTTC.